This TCR beta chain was sequenced for a study of beta chain features in type 1 diabetes. On this clone: The antigen remains unidentified.

Every bit of the isolated RNA underwent reverse transcription, so sequencing read expressed TCRB transcripts. Measured with immunoSEQ multiplex PCR; TCRdb has only the in-frame clones, and not every one. The sample contains approximately 260,000 clones, 24% of which appear only once. Regarding the study as a whole: For Type 1 diabetes patients, all four CD4+ subsets carried TCRB CDR3s that were moderately but significantly shorter.

Purity exceeded 95% in all sorted populations. Sequencing was performed on naive CD4+ T cells from blood. This clonotype was sampled from a woman aged 25 to 39 with type 1 diabetes.

CDR3 sequence reads: CACNRGGDTQYF. Here the CDR3 DNA reads TGTGCCTGTAACCGGGGTGGAGATACGCAGTATTTT. The chain employs TRBV30 and TRBJ2-3; D might be TRBD2 (5 bases). This CDR3 spans 12 amino acids. V was cut by 6 bases and J by 5 bases, with 12 bases left in between. Germline lookup yields CDR1 GTSNPN and CDR2 SVGIG (reference sequence).